This entry features one T cell receptor beta chain sequence. Its target is unknown. The CDR3 has 13 residues. Germline values: CDR1 SNHLY, CDR2 FYNNEI. J was trimmed by 6 bases and V by 9 bases; bases with no gene match: 9. Clones were sequenced by immunoSEQ multiplex PCR, and TCRdb holds only the in-frame ones, with some missing. The top ten clones hold 8% to 10% of a sample with about 77,000 clones, 70% to 80% of them seen once. The sample is drawn from a study of radiotherapy plus CTLA-4 blockade in lung cancer. Regarding the study as a whole: Per reports, early blood T cell clone dynamics, plus interferon-beta, forecast response most strongly.

The material was peripheral blood, obtained from a patient treated with radiotherapy plus ipilimumab. The rearrangement uses TRBV2 and TRBJ2-7; 9 bases line up with TRBD2. The sequence was collected from a human donor with non-small cell lung cancer whose response to radiotherapy plus ipilimumab could not be evaluated. The CDR3 DNA follows: TGTGCCAGGAGCGGGGGGCCTCGGGCCGAGCAGTACTTC. Translating gives CARSGGPRAEQYF.